This T cell receptor beta chain was captured by sequencing in a study of blood T cell repertoires in COVID-19. Background on the study: From the United States, Italy and Spain came samples of acute and convalescent COVID-19.

As processed by the authors: Amplification from reference gene primers served as the basis for estimated nucleated cell counts. TCRdb's table, derived via immunoSEQ multiplex PCR, lists solely in-frame clones and lacks some. V and J calls and clone size follow that table, whereas D and trimming were derived from the DNA. Among a few hundred thousand clones listed, more than 70% were seen once. The CDR3 is 14 amino acids. V lost 5 bases, J lost 5 bases, and 6 bases stayed unmatched. Germline CDR1 is KGHSH and CDR2 is LQKENI. The receptor comes from a woman aged 45-65 years with acute or convalescent COVID-19. Specimen: peripheral blood. The chain has TRBV18 and TRBJ1-1, with 9 bases aligning to TRBD1. This CDR3 is CASSSDRGRTEAFF. CDR3 DNA sequence: TGTGCCAGCTCATCCGACAGGGGGAGAACTGAAGCTTTCTTT.